Below are 19 T cell receptor beta chains sequenced from a single sample in a study of T cell repertoires in cytomegalovirus infection. TCRdb re-analysed the reads in MiXCR, keeping a single row per CDR3 protein. This table has nearly 700,000 distinct CDR3 sequences, around 31% appearing once. No antigen has been identified for these receptors. The sample consisted of cultured PBMCs, taken from culture after CMV antigen stimulation. These receptors were collected from a human donor in good health (CMV status not recorded). Some clones in this sample may be carry-over from other donors' samples.

The chain is built from TRBV5-4 and TRBJ1-5; the match to TRBD1 covers 7 bases. The CDR3 extends over 15 amino acids. V was clipped by 2 bases and J by 2 bases; unmatched bases: 4. Germline CDR1 and CDR2: SGHNT and YYREEE (reference sequence). The DNA for the CDR3 is TGTGCCAGCAGCTTAGGGGGCTCGGGCAATCAGCCCCAGCATTTT. Amino acids: CASSLGGSGNQPQHF.

The V gene is TRBV4-1, the J gene TRBJ2-5; D assignment may be TRBD1 or TRBD2 (6 bases each). Trimming left V 2 bases short and J 3 bases short, with 13 bases between. This CDR3 has 15 residues. CDR1 is MGHRA and CDR2 is YSYEKL in the germline V gene. The CDR3 reads CASSQRGDIEETQYF. The CDR3 DNA reads TGCGCCAGCAGCCAAAGGGGGGACATTGAAGAGACCCAGTACTTC.

This chain uses TRBV19 with TRBJ2-7; D might be TRBD1 (6 bases). Trimming left V 1 base short and J 3 bases short, with 13 bases between. In germline, CDR1 is LNHDA, CDR2 SQIVND (reference sequence). This CDR3 contains 15 residues. The CDR3 is CASSIAKTGGYEQYF. The CDR3 DNA follows: TGTGCCAGTAGTATAGCTAAGACAGGAGGCTACGAGCAGTACTTC. Supplemented by reference TRBV19 and TRBJ2-7, the full variable domain reads DGGITQSPKYLFRKEGQNVTLSCEQNLNHDAMYWYRQDPGQGLRLIYYSQIVNDFQKGDIAEGYSVSREKKESFPLTVTSAQKNPTAFYLCASSIAKTGGYEQYFGPGTRLTVT.

This clonotype was counted only a few times. The chain combines TRBV29-1 with TRBJ2-1; D may be TRBD2 (5 bases). The CDR3 has 13 amino acids. Germline CDR1 is SQVTM and CDR2 is ANQGSEA. Trimming took off 4 bases at V and 4 bases at J, with 11 bases between the two ends. CDR3: CSVGESVYNEQFF. In nucleotides, the CDR3 is TGCAGCGTTGGGGAGTCAGTATACAATGAGCAGTTCTTC.

This chain uses TRBV6-2 or TRBV6-3 with TRBJ2-7; 8 nucleotides line up with TRBD1. Germline lookup yields CDR1 MNHEY and CDR2 SVGEGT. The J segment lost 2 bases and the V segment lost 4 bases, leaving 19 bases of the junction unmatched. The CDR3 has 19 amino acids. The CDR3 bases are TGTGCCAGCAGTTTTATTCTCGCCAACTGGGGACAGGAAGCCTACGAGCAGTACTTC. This sequence encodes CASSFILANWGQEAYEQYF.

This clonotype was picked up one time. The gene calls are TRBV6-1 and TRBJ2-1; tentative D call: TRBD1 (6 bases). Trimming stripped 10 bases from V and 0 bases from J, with 10 bases between. The CDR3 has 13 residues. Germline CDR1 and CDR2: MNHNS and SASEGT. Here the CDR3 DNA reads TGTGCCACCCTAGGGGGCTCCTACAATGAGCAGTTCTTC. Amino acids: CATLGGSYNEQFF.

The rearrangement uses TRBV12-3 or TRBV12-4 and TRBJ2-2, with 14 bases that match TRBD2. The ends lost 6 bases at V and 6 bases at J; junction bases unmatched: 9. This CDR3 is 17 amino acids long. The CDR3 coding sequence is TGTGCCAGCAGCCGACTAGCGGGGGGGAACTCCGCCGGGGAGCTGTTTTTT. Amino acids: CASSRLAGGNSAGELFF.

The rearrangement uses TRBV6-8 and TRBJ2-7; D uncertain. This CDR3 has 11 amino acids. V lost 4 bases to trimming and J lost 5 bases, with 6 bases between them. Germline assignment: CDR1 MNHGY and CDR2 SAAAGT. The CDR3 DNA is TGTGCCAGCAGTTCTCGGAACGAGCAGTACTTC. Translating gives CASSSRNEQYF.

The genes are TRBV11-2 and TRBJ1-2; D is ambiguous. Germline V gene lookup returns CDR1 SGHAT and CDR2 FQNNGV. The CDR3 extends over 12 amino acids. The V and J ends lost 5 bases and 8 bases respectively, with 12 bases between them. The CDR3 reads CASSQYGYGYTF. The CDR3 nucleotides are TGTGCCAGCAGCCAATACGGGTACGGCTACACCTTC. Filled out from reference TRBV11-2 and TRBJ1-2, the complete variable domain reads EAGVAQSPRYKIIEKRQSVAFWCNPISGHATLYWYQQILGQGPKLLIQFQNNGVVDDSQLPKDRFSAERLKGVDSTLKIQPAKLEDSAVYLCASSQYGYGYTFGSGTRLTVV.

The rearrangement joins TRBV20-1 to TRBJ1-5, with no clear D. The germline V gene encodes CDR1 DFQATT and CDR2 SNEGSKA (reference sequence). Trimming took off 0 bases at V and 5 bases at J, with 8 bases between the two ends. The CDR3 has 13 amino acids. For the CDR3, the DNA is TGCAGTGCTAGAGAGGACGGGGATCAGCCCCAGCATTTT. It codes for CSAREDGDQPQHF.

The V gene is TRBV20-1, the J gene TRBJ2-1, with D maybe TRBD2 (6 bases). The CDR3 consists of 13 residues. V was clipped by 0 bases and J by 8 bases, with 11 bases between them. The V gene's germline CDR1 is DFQATT and CDR2 SNEGSKA (reference sequence). Here the CDR3 DNA reads TGCAGTGCTAGAGATGCCGGGACTGATGAGCAGTTCTTC. Protein: CSARDAGTDEQFF.

Note on this clonotype: Relative to the germline gene, one junction end is altered; a read error may explain this. The rearrangement joins TRBV6-6 to TRBJ2-7, with 9 bases fitting TRBD1. From germline, CDR1 is MNHNY and CDR2 SVGAGI (reference sequence). The CDR3 length is 16 residues. CDR3 bases: TGTGCCAGCAGCTACTTCTCGACAGGGGGAGGCTACGAGCAGTACTTC. Amino acid sequence: CASSYFSTGGGYEQYF.

The rearrangement joins TRBV6-6 to TRBJ2-7; no clear D. The CDR3 covers 12 residues. Trimming shortened V by 8 bases and J by 3 bases, and 11 bases separated the two germline ends. Germline V gives CDR1 MNHNY, CDR2 SVGAGI (reference sequence). This CDR3 is CASGPSFYEQYF. The CDR3 DNA sequence: TGTGCCAGCGGTCCTAGTTTCTACGAGCAGTACTTC.

As concerns this clonotype: The conserved phenylalanine or tryptophan is not found at the CDR3 terminus, so this likely reflects a read error. V usage is TRBV15 and J usage is TRBJ2-5, with a possible D match to TRBD2 (6 bases). The CDR3 totals 14 residues. V lost 3 bases and J lost 1, with 9 bases in between. CDR1 LNHNV and CDR2 YYDKDF come from the germline V gene (reference sequence). The CDR3: CATSSGGSQETQYS. CDR3 DNA sequence: TGTGCCACCAGCAGCGGAGGGAGCCAAGAGACCCAGTACTCC.

J is TRBJ2-3 and V is TRBV7-8; the match to TRBD2 covers 9 bases. V lost 4 bases and J lost 3; bases outside the gene matches: 8. This CDR3 is 16 amino acids long. Germline V gene sequence: CDR1 SGHVS, CDR2 FQNEAQ. The CDR3 is CASSSNGGRVTDTQYF. The CDR3 coding sequence is TGTGCCAGCAGCTCCAACGGCGGGAGGGTTACAGATACGCAGTATTTT.

As regards this clonotype: Being one base from a much bigger clone, this may be a read error. This CDR3 is CTSSLASYRDRTYGYTF. The CDR3 nucleotides read TGTACCAGCAGCTTAGCATCCTATCGGGACAGAACCTATGGCTACACCTTC. The chain employs TRBV7-2 and TRBJ1-2; 7 positions agree with TRBD1. This CDR3 comprises 17 residues. CDR1 SGHTA and CDR2 FQGNSA come from the germline V gene. After removal of 0 bases from V and 4 bases from J, the junction contained 11 bases not matched to a gene.

The chain recombines TRBV28 with TRBJ1-1, with a possible D match to TRBD1 (5 bases). V lost 6 bases and J lost 3, with 14 bases in between. Germline V CDR1 and CDR2: MDHEN, SYDVKM. The CDR3 consists of 14 residues. The CDR3 DNA is TGTGCCAGCAGCTATGGGACGGACTACACTGAAGCTTTCTTT. It is translated as CASSYGTDYTEAFF.

The rearrangement links TRBV10-3 to TRBJ1-2; D is perhaps TRBD1 (5 bases). This CDR3 has 14 residues. Looked up from germline, CDR1 is ENHRY and CDR2 is SYGVKD. V lost 0 bases and J 7 bases, leaving 12 bases between the germline ends. The CDR3: CAISESVRDRGYTF. The CDR3 region has the DNA TGTGCCATCAGTGAGTCCGTCAGGGACCGTGGCTACACCTTC.

The chain uses TRBV7-2 and TRBJ2-5; 9 bases line up with TRBD1. This CDR3 is built from 18 residues. V gave up 4 bases and J gave up 2 bases; unmatched junction bases: 14. Germline assignment: CDR1 SGHTA and CDR2 FQGNSA. The DNA for the CDR3 is TGTGCCAGCAGCTCGCAGAGATTCCGGGACAGGGATCAAGAGACCCAGTACTTC. This gives the protein CASSSQRFRDRDQETQYF.